Listed here are 12 T cell receptor beta chains from one sample, sequenced in a study of response to subunit inactivated influenza vaccine. MiXCR, applied by TCRdb to the RT-PCR reads, yields one record per CDR3 protein. The table lists over 300,000 distinct CDR3 sequences, 21% of them singletons, with roughly a tenth in the top ten. The sequencing used PBMCs from blood, collected less than 22 months after vaccination. Every receptor here comes from a man aged 50 to 69 who received an inactivated influenza vaccine.

This clonotype has only a few counts. The chain has TRBV12-3 or TRBV12-4 and TRBJ1-5; D remains unclear. This CDR3 is 14 amino acids long. Trimming removed 3 bases from V and 4 bases from J, with 10 bases in between. CDR3 in amino acids: CASSLGLANQPQHF. CDR3 nucleotide sequence: TGTGCCAGCAGTTTGGGCCTTGCAAATCAGCCCCAGCATTTT.

The CDR3 DNA sequence: TGTGCCAGCAGTTCTTGGACAGGGCCCTATGGCTACACCTTC. Its protein is CASSSWTGPYGYTF. V is TRBV28 and J is TRBJ1-2; 8 nucleotides align to TRBD1. Germline V gene lookup returns CDR1 MDHEN and CDR2 SYDVKM. The trim removed 4 bases at V and 4 bases at J, leaving 5 bases unmatched. This CDR3 has 14 residues.

This clonotype was counted once. The V and J genes are TRBV2 and TRBJ2-5, with 9 bases matching TRBD1. Germline V gene data show CDR1 as SNHLY and CDR2 as FYNNEI. Trimming cost V 5 bases and J 4 bases; bases outside gene matches: 5. The CDR3 runs to 14 residues. The CDR3 spells CASSSGTGRETQYF. The CDR3 bases are TGTGCCAGCAGTTCCGGGACAGGGCGAGAGACCCAGTACTTC.

This clonotype was recorded a few times. This sequence joins TRBV4-3 and TRBJ1-1, with D perhaps matching TRBD1 (5 bases). Per germline, CDR1 LGHNA and CDR2 YSLEER. This CDR3 comprises 18 residues. The V end lost 1 base, the J end lost 0 bases, and 18 bases lay between the germline ends. The CDR3 sequence is CASSQVVGGEGLNTEAFF. In DNA form, the CDR3 reads TGCGCCAGCAGCCAAGTGGTTGGGGGGGAAGGTTTGAACACTGAAGCTTTCTTT.

This clonotype turned up a few times. The V and J genes are TRBV28 and TRBJ1-1, with a weak D call TRBD1 (6 bases). The CDR3 extends over 15 amino acids. The germline V gene encodes CDR1 MDHEN and CDR2 SYDVKM. Trimming took 6 bases from V and 1 from J, leaving 15 bases between them. CDR3: CASRNSAGANTEAFF. The CDR3 nucleotides read TGTGCCAGCAGAAACTCTGCAGGGGCGAACACTGAAGCTTTCTTT.

CDR3 bases: TGCAGTGCCAGACCAGGGGGCCGAGCTCCCTACGAGCAGTACTTC. Its translation: CSARPGGRAPYEQYF. The rearrangement joins TRBV20-1 to TRBJ2-7; 8 nucleotides align to TRBD1. The CDR3 has 15 residues. Germline V CDR1 and CDR2: DFQATT, SNEGSKA (reference sequence). The junction had 12 bases not matched to a gene; V was cut back by 6 bases and J by 2 bases.

This clonotype was observed a few times. The chain recombines TRBV10-3 with TRBJ1-2, with 8 bases that match TRBD1. The CDR3 is 13 amino acids. Germline V gene data show CDR1 as ENHRY and CDR2 as SYGVKD. The V and J ends lost 2 bases and 7 bases, in that order; junction bases with no gene match: 3. The CDR3 DNA reads as TGTGCCATCAGTGAGGGACAGGGAGGTGGCTACACCTTC. Translation: CAISEGQGGGYTF.

The V and J genes are TRBV4-2 and TRBJ1-1; a possible D gene is TRBD1 (5 bases). Germline loops: CDR1 LGHNA, CDR2 YNFKEQ. The CDR3 length is 15 residues. Trimming removed 4 bases from V and 2 bases from J, with 14 bases in between. CDR3 sequence (DNA): TGTGCCAGCAGCCCATCCGACAGATCCAACACTGAAGCTTTCTTT. It is translated as CASSPSDRSNTEAFF.

This clonotype was detected many times. V is TRBV7-8 and J is TRBJ1-6, with D tentatively TRBD1 (5 bases). V gave up 3 bases and J gave up 9 bases, with 12 bases separating them. This CDR3 is built from 14 residues. Looked up from germline, CDR1 is SGHVS and CDR2 is FQNEAQ. CDR3 coding DNA: TGTGCCAGCAGCTTTGTTGGGGCGACTTCACCCCTCCACTTT. The encoded protein is CASSFVGATSPLHF.

The rearrangement joins TRBV20-1 to TRBJ2-7; TRBD2 agrees at 8 bases. Germline CDR1 and CDR2: DFQATT and SNEGSKA (reference sequence). V lost 6 bases to trimming and J lost 1 base; unmatched junction nucleotides: 8. The CDR3 runs 14 residues. The CDR3 here is CSAVPSGRSYEQYF. The CDR3 nucleotides read TGCAGTGCCGTACCTAGCGGGCGTTCCTACGAGCAGTACTTC.

This clonotype appeared many times. This chain uses TRBV11-2 with TRBJ1-2; D is unclear. The CDR3 length is 13 residues. The germline V gene encodes CDR1 SGHAT and CDR2 FQNNGV. V gave up 3 bases and J gave up 8 bases, with 13 bases separating them. CDR3 bases: TGTGCCAGCAGCTTCCTAGGGAATCGAGGCTACACCTTC. This sequence encodes CASSFLGNRGYTF.

V gene TRBV5-1 combines with J gene TRBJ2-3; tentative D call: TRBD2 (6 bases). V was pared by 6 bases and J by 7 bases, with 15 bases between. CDR1 SGHRS and CDR2 YFSETQ come from the germline V gene. The CDR3 runs to 13 residues. CDR3 in DNA: TGCGCCAGCACTGGACACGGAGGGTATACGCAGTATTTT. The encoded protein is CASTGHGGYTQYF.